This T cell receptor (beta chain) was sequenced during a study of prognosis after radiotherapy for stage I lung cancer. Overall study findings and caveats: Counts of unique TCR clones fell following stereotactic body radiation therapy, median roughly 9,900 versus 7,200.

This clonotype is categorized as medium-sized (0.01 to 0.1%). The antigen remains undetermined. This CDR3 spans 13 amino acids. Trimming pared 5 bases from V and 6 bases from J, leaving 11 bases between. Germline V gives CDR1 LGHDT, CDR2 YNNKEL (reference sequence). From genomic DNA, TCR beta CDR3 was amplified by two-round multiplex PCR. First-round PCR, the initial amplification, used primers specific to each TRBV and TRBJ gene. TCRdb redid the calling of the multiplex PCR reads with MiXCR, one entry per CDR3 protein. The sample lists more than 13,000 distinct CDR3 sequences, roughly 27% occurring once.

The V and J genes are TRBV3-1 and TRBJ2-1; no clear D gene. This receptor was taken from a donor over 45 with non-small cell lung cancer. The sample consisted of PBMCs, taken before or after stereotactic body radiation therapy (not recorded which). CDR3 residues: CASSAGQINEQFF. DNA of the CDR3: TGTGCCAGCAGCGCCGGCCAGATCAATGAGCAGTTCTTC.